The 3 T cell receptor beta chains reported below all come from one sample, sequenced in a study of T cells in Graves' hyperthyroidism and ophthalmopathy (dated by TCRdb to 2018 to 2020). Library construction relied on multiplex PCR. The sequencer listed for this sample is Illumina HiSeq 2000. Amplification of TCR beta CDR3 regions was carried out from RNA transcripts. For the first round of RT-PCR on the TCR CDR3, the HTBI primer set was used together with the Qiagen OneStep RT-PCR kit. Clones were called with MiXCR by TCRdb after fastp trimmed the public reads at Q25, and only in-frame beta chains were retained. Rows are combined by CDR3 protein, so each entry shows the most common genes and DNA. The sample profile shows 350,000 or so distinct CDR3 sequences; approximately 18% of them were found once. Together, the top ten hold roughly 49% of the sample. Sequencing used blood. The receptor source for this set is a woman between 45 and 65 years old with Graves' hyperthyroidism.

This clonotype has a handful of counts. The chain links TRBV4-2 to TRBJ2-2; D remains unclear. Trimming pared 5 bases from V and 2 bases from J, leaving 9 bases between. Germline values: CDR1 LGHNA, CDR2 YNFKEQ. The CDR3 extends over 14 amino acids. For the CDR3, the DNA is TGTGCCAGCAGCTCTCGAACAAACACCGGGGAGCTGTTTTTT. This sequence encodes CASSSRTNTGELFF.

The chain recombines TRBV3-1 with TRBJ1-3; D not resolved. This CDR3 contains 14 residues. The V end was cut by 4 bases, the J end by 0 bases, with 7 bases between. Germline V gene sequence: CDR1 LGHDT, CDR2 YNNKEL (reference sequence). In DNA, the CDR3 is TGTGCCAGCAGCCCGGACGCCTCTGGAAACACCATATATTTT. The encoded protein is CASSPDASGNTIYF.

This clonotype was counted only a few times. J is TRBJ2-3 and V is TRBV29-1, with TRBD1 as a possible D gene (5 bases). Germline V gene lookup returns CDR1 SQVTM and CDR2 ANQGSEA. This CDR3 is built from 14 residues. V lost 5 bases and J lost 0, with 12 bases in between. The DNA for the CDR3 is TGCAGCGTTATGGTGGGGCAGAGCACAGATACGCAGTATTTT. Translating gives CSVMVGQSTDTQYF.